The present TCR beta chain was sequenced within a study of response to subunit inactivated influenza vaccine. Study-wide points: Authors proposed each seasonal influenza vaccination draws in few new T cells.

TCRdb processed the RT-PCR reads anew with MiXCR; each CDR3 protein has one entry. The sample holds roughly 700,000 distinct CDR3 sequences, roughly 13% seen once. Germline V CDR1 and CDR2: MNHNS, SASEGT. Losses at the gene ends were 9 bases for V and 0 bases for J; bases not matched to a gene: 5. There are 14 residues in the CDR3. As for this clonotype: Its antigen is not known.

The sequence was collected from a man in his fifties who received an inactivated influenza vaccine. The chain recombines TRBV6-1 with TRBJ2-7, with TRBD2 matching over 10 bases. The specimen comprised PBMCs from blood, sampled around 15 days before vaccination. The CDR3 nucleotides are TGTGCCAGTTCTAGCGGGGGCCTCTCCTACGAGCAGTACTTC. It translates to CASSSGGLSYEQYF.